A selection of T cell receptor beta chains follows, all from one sample in a study of blood T cell repertoires in COVID-19. TCRdb's table, derived via immunoSEQ multiplex PCR, lists solely in-frame clones and lacks some. Altogether fewer than 350,000 clones are present, around 86% being singletons, with the ten largest covering approximately 5.5%. The sequencing sample was made of PBMCs or T cells enriched from blood (not recorded which). These receptors were collected from a man between 60 and 75 years old who had recovered from COVID-19. Each CDR3 is given with its conserved first and last residue. The order of the fields is clone size, J gene, D gene, V gene, CDR3 protein, CDR3 DNA. A D gene is named only where the DNA matches it firmly. The listing skips clone size in some rows; elsewhere it reads once, few, many or a size class.

- | TRBJ2-2 | TRBD2 | TRBV15 | CATSRKLPGTSGTGELFF | TGTGCCACCAGCAGAAAGCTCCCCGGGACTAGCGGCACCGGGGAGCTGTTTTTT
- | TRBJ1-1 | - | TRBV10-3 | CAISGQANTEAFF | TGTGCCATCAGTGGACAGGCGAACACTGAAGCTTTCTTT
- | TRBJ1-5 | - | TRBV28 | CASSPWTESNQPQHF | TGTGCCAGCAGTCCCTGGACAGAAAGCAATCAGCCCCAGCATTTT
once | TRBJ2-2 | - | TRBV6-5 | CASSYRGAGTGELFF | TGTGCCAGCAGTTACCGGGGGGCGGGCACCGGGGAGCTGTTTTTT
- | TRBJ1-4 | - | TRBV28 | CASSSAPGSEKLFF | TGTGCCAGCAGTTCCGCCCCTGGGAGTGAAAAACTGTTTTTT
- | TRBJ1-6 | - | TRBV6-4 | CASSDVYQANNSPLHF | TGTGCCAGCAGTGATGTATACCAGGCTAATAATTCACCCCTCCACTTT
- | TRBJ2-5 | TRBD1 | TRBV5-6 | CASSADRSQETQYF | TGTGCCAGCAGCGCGGACAGGAGCCAAGAGACCCAGTACTTC
- | TRBJ1-6 | - | TRBV21-1 | CASSKGSRTGNNSPLHF | TGTGCCAGCAGCAAAGGGTCCCGGACAGGGAATAATTCACCCCTCCACTTT
- | TRBJ2-7 | - | TRBV11-2 | CASSLKRLAEQYF | TGTGCCAGCAGCTTAAAGAGGCTAGCAGAGCAGTACTTC
once | TRBJ1-3 | - | TRBV19 | CASSIQDGQDVHF | TGTGCCAGTAGTATACAGGATGGACAAGACGTTCATTTT
once | TRBJ1-3 | - | TRBV29-1 | CSVEDRGRGAGNTIYF | TGCAGCGTTGAAGACAGGGGCCGAGGGGCTGGAAACACCATATATTTT
- | TRBJ2-1 | - | TRBV7-2 | CASSLRPSSYNEQFF | TGTGCCAGCAGCTTACGTCCTAGCTCCTACAATGAGCAGTTCTTC
- | TRBJ1-1 | - | TRBV5-1 | CASREQGSTEAFF | TGCGCCAGCAGGGAACAGGGCTCCACTGAAGCTTTCTTT
once | TRBJ1-5 | - | TRBV24-1 | CATSDAGAGQPQHF | TGTGCCACCAGTGATGCAGGGGCTGGTCAGCCCCAGCATTTT
- | TRBJ2-7 | - | TRBV25-1 | CASSERRGYYEQYF | TGTGCCAGCAGTGAGAGAAGGGGCTACTACGAGCAGTACTTC
- | TRBJ2-5 | - | TRBV19 | CACYREISGQYF | TGTGCCTGCTACCGTGAGATAAGTGGCCAGTACTTC
once | TRBJ2-2 | TRBD2 | TRBV28 | CASSSGTSGRAIGTGELFF | TGTGCCAGCAGCTCCGGGACTAGCGGGAGGGCCATAGGCACCGGGGAGCTGTTTTTT
- | TRBJ2-1 | TRBD2 | TRBV28 | CASTNPTSGSYNEQFF | TGTGCCAGCACCAATCCCACTAGCGGATCCTACAATGAGCAGTTCTTC
- | TRBJ2-5 | - | TRBV7-2 | CASSQMGRYGETQYF | TGTGCCAGCAGCCAAATGGGCAGGTACGGAGAGACCCAGTACTTC
- | TRBJ2-7 | - | TRBV11-1 | CASSPRQTPYEQYF | TGTGCCAGCAGCCCGAGACAAACCCCCTACGAGCAGTACTTC
- | TRBJ2-3 | TRBD1 | TRBV24-1 | CATSDPRQGAGTDTQYF | TGTGCCACCAGTGATCCAAGACAGGGGGCCGGCACAGATACGCAGTATTTT
- | TRBJ1-4 | TRBD1 | TRBV28 | CASNRGLVEKLFF | TGTGCCAGCAACAGGGGGTTGGTGGAAAAACTGTTTTTT
few | TRBJ1-2 | TRBD1 | TRBV9 | CASSLGQGRRYGYTF | TGTGCCAGCAGCTTAGGACAGGGACGTCGCTATGGCTACACCTTC
- | TRBJ1-1 | TRBD1 | TRBV6-5 | CASSPTGGLRTEAFF | TGTGCCAGCAGTCCGACAGGGGGGTTGCGCACTGAAGCTTTCTTT
- | TRBJ2-5 | - | TRBV28 | CASSLYPGGNNINF | TGTGCCAGCAGTTTATATCCGGGCGGGAACAATATTAACTTC
- | TRBJ2-7 | TRBD2 | TRBV19 | CASRMSGSVYEQYF | TGTGCCAGTAGAATGAGCGGGAGTGTGTACGAGCAGTACTTC
- | TRBJ2-3 | - | TRBV18 | CASSPILASTTDTQYF | TGTGCCAGCTCACCAATACTAGCATCTACTACAGATACGCAGTATTTT
- | TRBJ2-5 | TRBD1 | TRBV5-1 | CASSNQNRGETQYF | TGCGCCAGCAGCAACCAGAACAGGGGAGAGACCCAGTACTTC
- | TRBJ1-5 | TRBD1 | TRBV7-2 | CASSLGLTGAAGNQPQHF | TGTGCCAGCAGCTTAGGCCTTACAGGGGCAGCCGGCAATCAGCCCCAGCATTTT
- | TRBJ1-4 | - | TRBV6-1 | CASSEYWGRENEKLFF | TGTGCCAGCAGTGAATACTGGGGCAGGGAAAACGAAAAACTGTTTTTT
- | TRBJ2-1 | TRBD2 | TRBV24-1 | CATSDFGTSGYNEQFF | TGTGCCACCAGTGATTTTGGGACTAGCGGTTACAATGAGCAGTTCTTC
- | TRBJ1-1 | - | TRBV6-4 | CASSRQSNTEAFF | TGTGCCAGCAGTAGACAGTCGAACACTGAAGCTTTCTTT
- | TRBJ2-2 | TRBD1 | TRBV5-5 | CASSSTGGANTGELFF | TGTGCCAGCAGCTCCACAGGGGGCGCCAACACCGGGGAGCTGTTTTTT
- | TRBJ2-2 | TRBD2 | TRBV28 | CASSSPSGRGAGELFF | TGTGCCAGCAGTTCACCTAGCGGGAGAGGGGCCGGGGAGCTGTTTTTT
- | TRBJ2-7 | - | TRBV5-6 | CASSLGREQYF | TGTGCCAGCAGCTTGGGTCGGGAGCAGTACTTC
- | TRBJ1-5 | - | TRBV15 | CATSRGGPQGNQPQHF | TGTGCCACCAGCAGAGGGGGGCCCCAGGGCAATCAGCCCCAGCATTTT
once | TRBJ2-3 | TRBD2 | TRBV5-1 | CASSFEPNSGRASDTQYF | TGCGCCAGCAGCTTCGAACCGAACAGCGGGAGGGCCTCAGATACGCAGTATTTT
- | TRBJ2-1 | - | TRBV3-1/TRBV3-2 | CASSPGTPPYNEQFF | TGTGCCAGCAGCCCCGGGACTCCCCCCTACAATGAGCAGTTCTTC
- | TRBJ1-1 | - | TRBV7-9 | CASSLGAGNTEAFF | TGTGCCAGCAGCTTAGGGGCTGGGAACACTGAAGCTTTCTTT
- | TRBJ2-7 | - | TRBV20-1 | CSASPGISHTYYEQYF | TGCAGTGCTAGTCCCGGGATCTCCCACACCTACTACGAGCAGTACTTC
- | TRBJ1-2 | TRBD1 | TRBV5-1 | CASSSQGIYGYTF | TGCGCCAGCAGCTCACAGGGGATCTATGGCTACACCTTC
- | TRBJ2-1 | - | TRBV18 | CASSGGGFSYNEQFF | TGTGCCAGCTCAGGGGGCGGGTTCTCCTACAATGAGCAGTTCTTC
- | TRBJ1-6 | TRBD1 | TRBV28 | CASTTRKTGANSPLHF | TGTGCCAGCACCACGCGGAAGACAGGGGCGAACTCACCCCTCCACTTT